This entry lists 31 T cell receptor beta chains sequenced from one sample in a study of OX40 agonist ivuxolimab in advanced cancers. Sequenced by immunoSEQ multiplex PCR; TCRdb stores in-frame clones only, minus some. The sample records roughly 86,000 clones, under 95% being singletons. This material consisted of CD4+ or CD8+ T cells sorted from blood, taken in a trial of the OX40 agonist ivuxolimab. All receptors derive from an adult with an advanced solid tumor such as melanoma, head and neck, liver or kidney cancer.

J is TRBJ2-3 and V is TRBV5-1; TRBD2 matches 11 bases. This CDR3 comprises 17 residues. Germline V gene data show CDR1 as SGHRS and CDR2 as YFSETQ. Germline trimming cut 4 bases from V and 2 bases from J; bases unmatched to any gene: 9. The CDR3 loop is CASSLGRLAGYTDTQYF. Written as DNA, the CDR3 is TGCGCCAGCAGCCTCGGAAGACTAGCGGGGTACACAGATACGCAGTATTTT.

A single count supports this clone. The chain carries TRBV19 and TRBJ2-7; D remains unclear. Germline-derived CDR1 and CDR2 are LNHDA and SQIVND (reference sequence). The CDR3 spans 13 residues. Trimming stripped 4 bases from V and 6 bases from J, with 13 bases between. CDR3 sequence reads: CASSNAQYGEQYF. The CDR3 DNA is TGTGCCAGTAGTAATGCCCAATACGGCGAGCAGTACTTC.

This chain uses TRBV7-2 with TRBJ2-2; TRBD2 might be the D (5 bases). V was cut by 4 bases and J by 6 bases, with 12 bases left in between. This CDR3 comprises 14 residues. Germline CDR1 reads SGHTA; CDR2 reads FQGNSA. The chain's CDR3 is CASSSEGLAGELFF. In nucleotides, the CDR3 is TGTGCCAGCAGCTCTGAAGGACTGGCCGGGGAGCTGTTTTTT.

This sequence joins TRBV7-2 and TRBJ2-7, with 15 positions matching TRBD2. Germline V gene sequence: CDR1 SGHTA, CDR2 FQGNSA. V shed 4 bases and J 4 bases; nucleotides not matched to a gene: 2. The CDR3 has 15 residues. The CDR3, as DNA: TGTGCCAGCAGCTCCGGGACTAGCGGGGGGTACGAGCAGTACTTC. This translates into CASSSGTSGGYEQYF.

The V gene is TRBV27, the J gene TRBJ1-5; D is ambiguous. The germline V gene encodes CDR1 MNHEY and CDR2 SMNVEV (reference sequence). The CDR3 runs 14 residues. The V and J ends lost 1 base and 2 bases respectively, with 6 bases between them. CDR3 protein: CASSLLAGNQPQHF. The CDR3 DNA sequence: TGTGCCAGCAGTTTATTGGCAGGCAATCAGCCCCAGCATTTT.

The CDR3, as DNA: TGTGCCAGCCGTTTTCAGGAATTTAACTATGGCTACACCTTC. It specifies CASRFQEFNYGYTF. The rearrangement uses TRBV2 and TRBJ1-2, with D hard to call. From germline, CDR1 is SNHLY and CDR2 FYNNEI. This CDR3 comprises 14 residues. Trimming shortened V by 8 bases and J by 1 base, and 14 bases separated the two germline ends.

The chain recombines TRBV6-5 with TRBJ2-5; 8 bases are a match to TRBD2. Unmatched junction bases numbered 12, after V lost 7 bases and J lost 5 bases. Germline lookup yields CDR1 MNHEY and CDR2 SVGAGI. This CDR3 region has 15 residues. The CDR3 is CASTRAGARGETQYF. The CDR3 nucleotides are TGTGCCAGCACCCGAGCGGGAGCGAGGGGGGAGACCCAGTACTTC.

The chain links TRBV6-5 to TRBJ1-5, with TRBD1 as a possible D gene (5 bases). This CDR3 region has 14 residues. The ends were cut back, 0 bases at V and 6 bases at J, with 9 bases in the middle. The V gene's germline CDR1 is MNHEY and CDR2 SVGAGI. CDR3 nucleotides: TGTGCCAGCAGTTACTCGGGAGGGGCTCAGCCCCAGCATTTT. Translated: CASSYSGGAQPQHF.

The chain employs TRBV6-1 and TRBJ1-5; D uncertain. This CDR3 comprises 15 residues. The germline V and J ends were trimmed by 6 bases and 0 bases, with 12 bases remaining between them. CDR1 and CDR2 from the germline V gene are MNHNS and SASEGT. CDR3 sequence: CASSGLVASNQPQHF. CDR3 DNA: TGTGCCAGCAGCGGACTCGTAGCTAGCAATCAGCCCCAGCATTTT.

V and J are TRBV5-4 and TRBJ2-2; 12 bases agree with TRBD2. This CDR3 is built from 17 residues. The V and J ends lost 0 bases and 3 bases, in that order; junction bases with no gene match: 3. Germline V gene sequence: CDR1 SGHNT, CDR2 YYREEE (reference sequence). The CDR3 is CASSLGLAGADTGELFF. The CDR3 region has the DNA TGTGCCAGCAGCTTGGGACTAGCGGGAGCGGACACCGGGGAGCTGTTTTTT.

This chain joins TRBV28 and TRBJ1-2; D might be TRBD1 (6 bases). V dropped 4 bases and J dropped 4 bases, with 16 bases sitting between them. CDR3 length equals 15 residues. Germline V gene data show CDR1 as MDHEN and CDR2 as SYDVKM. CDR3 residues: CASSSAGQPRYGYTF. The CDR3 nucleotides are TGTGCCAGCAGTTCTGCGGGACAACCGCGCTATGGCTACACCTTC.

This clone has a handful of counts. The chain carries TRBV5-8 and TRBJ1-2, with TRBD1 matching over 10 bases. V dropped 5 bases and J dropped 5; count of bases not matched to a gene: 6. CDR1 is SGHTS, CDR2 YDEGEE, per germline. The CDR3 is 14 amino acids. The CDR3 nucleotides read TGTGCCAGCAGGATGACAGGGGGCGGGTATGGCTACACCTTC. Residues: CASRMTGGGYGYTF.

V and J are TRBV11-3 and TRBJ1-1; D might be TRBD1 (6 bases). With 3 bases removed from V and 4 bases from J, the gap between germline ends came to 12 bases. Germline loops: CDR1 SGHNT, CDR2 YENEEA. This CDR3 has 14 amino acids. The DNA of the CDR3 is TGTGCCAGCAGCTTGGTCCAAGGGGGCACTGAAGCTTTCTTT. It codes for CASSLVQGGTEAFF.

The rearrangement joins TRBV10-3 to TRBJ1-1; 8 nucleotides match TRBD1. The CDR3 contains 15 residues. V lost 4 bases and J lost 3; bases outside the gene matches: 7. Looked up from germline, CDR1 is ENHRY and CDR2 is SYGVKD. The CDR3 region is CAISATGGGDTEAFF. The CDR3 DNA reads TGTGCCATCAGTGCTACAGGGGGTGGGGACACTGAAGCTTTCTTT.

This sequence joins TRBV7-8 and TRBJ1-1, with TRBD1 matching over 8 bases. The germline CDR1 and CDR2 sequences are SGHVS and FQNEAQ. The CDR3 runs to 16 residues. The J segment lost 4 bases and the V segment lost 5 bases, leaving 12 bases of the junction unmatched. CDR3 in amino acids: CASSPKRATGATEAFF. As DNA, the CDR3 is TGTGCCAGCAGCCCAAAACGCGCGACAGGGGCCACTGAAGCTTTCTTT.

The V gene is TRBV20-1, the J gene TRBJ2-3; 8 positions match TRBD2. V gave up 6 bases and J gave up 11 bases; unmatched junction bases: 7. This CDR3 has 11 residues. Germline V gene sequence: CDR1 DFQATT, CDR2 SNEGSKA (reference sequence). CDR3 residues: CSAERLAQQYF. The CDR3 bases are TGCAGTGCCGAGAGACTAGCGCAGCAGTATTTT.

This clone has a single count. This CDR3 is CASSLGQGVSHYGYTF. Written as DNA, the CDR3 is TGTGCCAGCAGCCTAGGACAGGGGGTTAGCCACTATGGCTACACCTTC. This chain uses TRBV7-9 with TRBJ1-2, with TRBD1 matching over 10 bases. Germline values: CDR1 SEHNR, CDR2 FQNEAQ (reference sequence). The CDR3 totals 16 residues. V was clipped by 5 bases and J by 3 bases; unmatched bases: 9.

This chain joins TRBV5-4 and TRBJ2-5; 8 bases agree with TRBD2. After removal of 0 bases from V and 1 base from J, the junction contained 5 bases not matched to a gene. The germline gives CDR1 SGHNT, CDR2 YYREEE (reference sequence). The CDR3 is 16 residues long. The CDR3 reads CASSLEGGGFQETQYF. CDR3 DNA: TGTGCCAGCAGCTTGGAGGGCGGGGGGTTCCAAGAGACCCAGTACTTC.

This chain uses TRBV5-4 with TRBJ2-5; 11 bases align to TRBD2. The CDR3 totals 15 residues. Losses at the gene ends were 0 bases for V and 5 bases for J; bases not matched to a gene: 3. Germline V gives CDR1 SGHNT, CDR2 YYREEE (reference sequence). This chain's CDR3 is CASSLGLAGKETQYF. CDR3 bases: TGTGCCAGCAGCTTGGGACTAGCGGGGAAGGAGACCCAGTACTTC.

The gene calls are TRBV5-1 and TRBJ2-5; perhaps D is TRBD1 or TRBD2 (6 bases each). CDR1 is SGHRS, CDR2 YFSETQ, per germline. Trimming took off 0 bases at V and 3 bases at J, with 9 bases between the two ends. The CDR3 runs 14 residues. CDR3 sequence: CASSLVGGKETQYF. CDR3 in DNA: TGCGCCAGCAGCTTGGTAGGGGGGAAAGAGACCCAGTACTTC.

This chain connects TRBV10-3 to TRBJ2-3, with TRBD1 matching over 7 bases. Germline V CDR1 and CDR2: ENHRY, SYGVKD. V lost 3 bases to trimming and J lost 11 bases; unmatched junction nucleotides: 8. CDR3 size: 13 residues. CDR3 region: CAISEFTGTEQYF. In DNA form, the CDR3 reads TGTGCCATCAGTGAATTTACCGGGACAGAGCAGTATTTT.

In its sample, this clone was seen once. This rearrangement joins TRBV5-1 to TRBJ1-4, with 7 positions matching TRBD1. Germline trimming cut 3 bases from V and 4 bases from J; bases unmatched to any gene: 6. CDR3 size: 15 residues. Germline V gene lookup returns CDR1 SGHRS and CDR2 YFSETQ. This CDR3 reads CASSSSGTVNEKLFF. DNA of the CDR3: TGCGCCAGCAGCTCCTCCGGGACAGTTAATGAAAAACTGTTTTTT.

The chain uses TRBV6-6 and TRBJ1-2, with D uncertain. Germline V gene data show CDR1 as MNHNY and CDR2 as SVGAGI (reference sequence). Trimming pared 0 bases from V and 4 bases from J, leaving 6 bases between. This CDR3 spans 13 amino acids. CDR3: CASSYSPVYGYTF. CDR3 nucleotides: TGTGCCAGCAGTTACTCGCCAGTCTATGGCTACACCTTC.

The CDR3 loop reads CASSLTGGTLGGYTF. CDR3 nucleotides: TGTGCCAGCAGCTTAACAGGGGGCACGCTGGGTGGCTACACCTTC. The V and J genes are TRBV7-2 and TRBJ1-2, with TRBD1 identical over 9 bases. Losses at the gene ends were 2 bases for V and 7 bases for J; bases not matched to a gene: 8. This CDR3 is 15 amino acids long. Germline lookup yields CDR1 SGHTA and CDR2 FQGNSA. Full variable domain (outside the CDR3, taken from reference TRBV7-2 and TRBJ1-2): GAGVSQSPSNKVTEKGKDVELRCDPISGHTALYWYRQSLGQGLEFLIYFQGNSAPDKSGLPSDRFSAERTGGSVSTLTIQRTQQEDSAVYLCASSLTGGTLGGYTFGSGTRLTVV.

CDR3: CASSRLGTSGKTDTQYF. The CDR3 DNA sequence: TGTGCCAGCAGTCGCCTAGGGACTAGCGGGAAAACAGATACGCAGTATTTT. The rearrangement links TRBV28 to TRBJ2-3; 13 nucleotides line up with TRBD2. This CDR3 contains 17 residues. CDR1 and CDR2 from the germline V gene are MDHEN and SYDVKM. The V and J ends lost 5 bases and 3 bases, in that order; junction bases with no gene match: 8.

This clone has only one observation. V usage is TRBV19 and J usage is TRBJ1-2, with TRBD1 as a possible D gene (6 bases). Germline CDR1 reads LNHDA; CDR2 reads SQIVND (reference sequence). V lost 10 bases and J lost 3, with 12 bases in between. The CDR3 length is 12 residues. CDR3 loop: CATQGIHYGYTF. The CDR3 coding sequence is TGTGCCACCCAGGGGATACACTATGGCTACACCTTC. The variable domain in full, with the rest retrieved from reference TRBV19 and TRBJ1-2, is DGGITQSPKYLFRKEGQNVTLSCEQNLNHDAMYWYRQDPGQGLRLIYYSQIVNDFQKGDIAEGYSVSREKKESFPLTVTSAQKNPTAFYLCATQGIHYGYTFGSGTRLTVV.

This CDR3 is CARSEQANTGELFF. The CDR3 nucleotides read TGTGCCAGAAGCGAACAGGCGAACACCGGGGAGCTGTTTTTT. V usage is TRBV5-3 and J usage is TRBJ2-2, with D perhaps TRBD1 (5 bases). TRBV5-3 is identified as an open reading frame with a role that is uncertain. CDR3 length: 14 amino acids. Trimming pared 4 bases from V and 0 bases from J, leaving 7 bases between.

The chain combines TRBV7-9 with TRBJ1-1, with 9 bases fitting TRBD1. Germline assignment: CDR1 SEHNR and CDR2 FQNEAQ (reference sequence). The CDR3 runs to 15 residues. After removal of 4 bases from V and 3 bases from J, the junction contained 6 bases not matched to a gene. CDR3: CASSSSGQGHTEAFF. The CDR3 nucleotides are TGTGCCAGCAGCTCCTCGGGACAGGGACACACTGAAGCTTTCTTT. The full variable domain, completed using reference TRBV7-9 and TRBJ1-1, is DTGVSQNPRHKITKRGQNVTFRCDPISEHNRLYWYRQTLGQGPEFLTYFQNEAQLEKSRLLSDRFSAERPKGSFSTLEIQRTEQGDSAMYLCASSSSGQGHTEAFFGQGTRLTVV.

The CDR3 sequence is CASSPIGKETQYF. The CDR3 nucleotides are TGTGCCAGCTCACCAATAGGGAAAGAGACCCAGTACTTC. The chain joins TRBV18 to TRBJ2-5; D remains ambiguous. V was clipped by 2 bases and J by 3 bases, with 7 bases between them. The CDR3 has 13 amino acids. The germline V gene encodes CDR1 KGHSH and CDR2 LQKENI. Full variable domain (outside the CDR3, taken from reference TRBV18 and TRBJ2-5): NAGVMQNPRHLVRRRGQEARLRCSPMKGHSHVYWYRQLPEEGLKFMVYLQKENIIDESGMPKERFSAEFPKEGPSILRIQQVVRGDSAAYFCASSPIGKETQYFGPGTRLLVL.

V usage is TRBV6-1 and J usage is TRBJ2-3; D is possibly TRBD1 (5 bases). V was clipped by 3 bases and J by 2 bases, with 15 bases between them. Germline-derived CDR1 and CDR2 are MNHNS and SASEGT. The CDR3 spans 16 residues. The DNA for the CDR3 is TGTGCCAGCAGTGACCAGGGTGGGATATTCACAGATACGCAGTATTTT. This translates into CASSDQGGIFTDTQYF.

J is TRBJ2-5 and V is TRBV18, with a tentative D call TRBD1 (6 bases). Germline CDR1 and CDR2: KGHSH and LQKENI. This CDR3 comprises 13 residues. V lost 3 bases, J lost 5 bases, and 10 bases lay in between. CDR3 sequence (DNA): TGTGCCAGCTCACCGGGACATTGGGAGACCCAGTACTTC. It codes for CASSPGHWETQYF.